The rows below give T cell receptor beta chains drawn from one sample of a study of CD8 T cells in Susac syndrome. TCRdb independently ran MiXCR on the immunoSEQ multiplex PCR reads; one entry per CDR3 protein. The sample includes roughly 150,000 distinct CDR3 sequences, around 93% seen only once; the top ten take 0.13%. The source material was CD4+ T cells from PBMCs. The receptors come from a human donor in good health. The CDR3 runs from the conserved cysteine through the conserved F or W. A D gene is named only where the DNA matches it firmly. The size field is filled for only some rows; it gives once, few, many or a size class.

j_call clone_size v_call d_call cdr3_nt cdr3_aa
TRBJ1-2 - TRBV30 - TGTGCCTGGCTTCGGGCAGGGACTAATCCTGCCTATGGCTACACCTTC CAWLRAGTNPAYGYTF
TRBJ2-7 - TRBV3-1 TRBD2 TGTGCCAGCAGCCAAGGGACAGGACTAGCGGGGGGAGAGCAGTACTTC CASSQGTGLAGGEQYF
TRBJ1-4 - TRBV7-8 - TGTGCCAGCAGCTTAGCAGACGGCTATAATGAAAAACTGTTTTTT CASSLADGYNEKLFF
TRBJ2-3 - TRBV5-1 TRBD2 TGCGCCAGCAGACTAGCGGGGCCGGAAGATACGCAGTATTTT CASRLAGPEDTQYF
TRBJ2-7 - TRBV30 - TGTGCCTGGACAACAGGGTACGAGCAGTACTTC CAWTTGYEQYF
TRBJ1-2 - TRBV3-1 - TGTGCCAGCGGACTTGAAGACACGGGCGTATCTGGCTACACCTTC CASGLEDTGVSGYTF
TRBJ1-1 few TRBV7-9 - TGTGCCAGCAGCTTATGGGAGAACACTGAAGCTTTCTTT CASSLWENTEAFF
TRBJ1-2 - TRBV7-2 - TGTGCCAGCAGCTCGCCCCAGGCTAACTATGGCTACACCTTC CASSSPQANYGYTF
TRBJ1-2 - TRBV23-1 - TGCGCCAGCAGTCAAACCCCAGGGAGGTTCAACTATGGCTACACCTTC CASSQTPGRFNYGYTF
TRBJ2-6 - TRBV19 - TGTGCCACCCAACAGGGAACTGGGGCCAACGTCCTGACTTTC CATQQGTGANVLTF
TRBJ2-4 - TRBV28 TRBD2 TGTGCCAGCAGCCCCTCAGCGGGGGGGGTCAAAAACATTCAGTACTTC CASSPSAGGVKNIQYF
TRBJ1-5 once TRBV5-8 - TGTGCCAGCAGCTTAATCGGGGGCGGACAGCCCCAGCATTTT CASSLIGGGQPQHF
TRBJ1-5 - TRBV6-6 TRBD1 TGTGCCAGCAGTTCACGAGACAGGGGTTATTATCAGCCCCAGCATTTT CASSSRDRGYYQPQHF